These T cell receptor beta chains were read from a single sample in a study of CD8+CD57+ T cells in acquired aplastic anemia. TCRdb re-derived calls from the reads in MiXCR, one entry per CDR3 protein. Here the sample spans 450,000 to 600,000 distinct CDR3 sequences, approximately 32% being singletons. Sequenced input: sorted CD4+, CD8+, or CD8+CD57+ T cells (not recorded which) from PBMCs. These receptor sequences come from a human donor with aplastic anemia. The CDR3 runs from the conserved cysteine through the conserved F or W. The D gene is left open where the match is weak. Rows may omit the clone size; those that give it use once, few, many or a size class.

TRBV14	TRBJ1-2	many	-	CASSPTRLGYGYTF	TGTGCCAGCAGCCCCACTAGATTAGGCTATGGCTACACCTTC
TRBV4-1	TRBJ1-4	few	-	CASSQASRVREKLFF	TGCGCCAGCAGCCAAGCAAGTAGAGTTAGGGAAAAACTGTTTTTT
TRBV7-2	TRBJ2-7	many	TRBD2	CASSRLAGEQYF	TGTGCCAGCAGCCGACTAGCTGGCGAGCAGTACTTC
TRBV25-1	TRBJ1-4	many	-	CASSDQGRSNEKLFF	TGTGCCAGCAGTGATCAGGGTCGGAGTAATGAAAAACTGTTTTTT
TRBV2	TRBJ1-1	-	TRBD1	CASSLSRDRVAFF	TGTGCCAGCAGTTTATCTCGGGACAGGGTAGCTTTCTTT
TRBV19	TRBJ1-6	many	-	CASSMLSSYNSPLHF	TGTGCCAGTAGTATGTTGAGCTCCTATAATTCACCCCTCCACTTT
TRBV20-1	TRBJ2-7	many	TRBD1	CSVSTGGGYEQYF	TGCAGTGTTTCGACAGGGGGCGGCTACGAGCAGTACTTC
TRBV5-5	TRBJ1-6	many	-	CASSPPHLDSPLHF	TGTGCCAGCAGCCCCCCGCACTTGGATTCACCCCTCCACTTT
TRBV24-1	TRBJ2-7	many	-	CAPPWEQYF	TGTGCCCCCCCATGGGAGCAGTACTTC
TRBV20-1	TRBJ1-4	-	-	CSARDATGANEKLFF	TGCAGTGCTAGAGATGCGACGGGGGCGAATGAAAAACTGTTTTTT
TRBV6-4	TRBJ2-3	few	-	CARQGLTDTQYF	TGTGCCAGACAGGGTCTGACAGATACGCAGTATTTT
TRBV9	TRBJ1-1	few	-	CASSTQTGPNTEAFF	TGTGCCAGCAGCACCCAAACCGGGCCCAACACTGAAGCTTTCTTT
TRBV5-1	TRBJ1-3	-	-	CASTTDPSGNTIYF	TGCGCCAGCACAACGGACCCCTCTGGAAACACCATATATTTT
TRBV24-1	TRBJ1-2	-	TRBD1	CATSTGTGVYGYTF	TGTGCCACCAGTACCGGGACAGGGGTTTATGGCTACACCTTC
TRBV5-1	TRBJ1-5	many	-	CASSLRGASNQPQHF	TGCGCCAGCAGCTTGAGGGGGGCGAGCAATCAGCCCCAGCATTTT
TRBV19	TRBJ1-4	few	-	CASGQERREKLFF	TGTGCCAGTGGGCAGGAGAGGCGTGAAAAACTGTTTTTT
TRBV10-2	TRBJ1-5	-	TRBD1	CASSEGQGALPQHF	TGCGCCAGCAGTGAGGGGCAGGGGGCCCTTCCCCAGCATTTT
TRBV11-1	TRBJ2-5	few	-	CASSQARPGLAMETQYF	TGTGCCAGCAGCCAGGCCCGGCCGGGGCTAGCGATGGAGACCCAGTACTTC
TRBV3-1	TRBJ2-3	few	-	CASSPPRMSTQYF	TGTGCCAGCAGCCCGCCCAGGATGAGTACGCAGTATTTT
TRBV2	TRBJ1-1	many	-	CASTPRQANTEAFF	TGTGCCAGCACACCCAGACAGGCTAACACTGAAGCTTTCTTT
TRBV5-8	TRBJ1-2	many	-	CASSFRGPGPGHTF	TGTGCCAGCAGCTTTCGGGGGCCAGGACCTGGGCACACCTTC
TRBV3-1	TRBJ2-7	few	-	CASSQGGGHFYEQYF	TGTGCCAGCAGCCAAGGCGGGGGCCACTTCTACGAGCAGTACTTC
TRBV5-6	TRBJ2-3	few	TRBD1	CASRIITGTVSDTQYF	TGTGCCAGCAGGATAATAACCGGGACAGTCAGTGATACGCAGTATTTT
TRBV2	TRBJ2-7	-	TRBD1	CASSQFGTGAYEQYF	TGTGCCAGCAGTCAGTTTGGGACAGGGGCCTACGAGCAGTACTTC
TRBV15	TRBJ2-1	many	-	CATSRDGAWSNEQFF	TGTGCCACCAGCAGAGATGGTGCATGGTCCAATGAGCAGTTCTTC
TRBV19	TRBJ2-2	-	-	CASRWPTGVTGELFF	TGTGCCAGTCGGTGGCCAACGGGGGTCACCGGGGAGCTGTTTTTT
TRBV5-1	TRBJ2-7	many	TRBD1	CASSLTGSSYEQYF	TGTGCCAGTAGTTTGACAGGGAGCTCCTACGAGCAGTACTTC
TRBV2	TRBJ2-3	many	TRBD1	CASRVDRGLTDTQYF	TGTGCCAGCAGAGTCGACAGGGGGCTCACAGATACGCAGTATTTT
TRBV6-1	TRBJ2-1	-	TRBD2	CASILEDLAGVYNEQFF	TGTGCCAGCATACTAGAAGATCTAGCGGGGGTTTACAATGAGCAGTTCTTC
TRBV24-1	TRBJ2-3	few	-	CATSERRDADTQYF	TGTGCCACCAGTGAGAGGAGGGACGCAGATACGCAGTATTTT
TRBV29-1	TRBJ2-7	-	-	CSAGPTGSYEQYF	TGCAGCGCTGGCCCGACAGGTTCCTACGAGCAGTACTTC
TRBV14	TRBJ2-5	many	-	CASSQDGQETQYF	TGTGCCAGCAGCCAAGATGGTCAAGAGACCCAGTACTTC
TRBV29-1	TRBJ1-5	few	-	CSVEFAPRQPQHF	TGCAGCGTTGAATTCGCCCCCCGGCAACCCCAGCATTTT
TRBV4-2	TRBJ2-1	-	TRBD2	CASSQDLGLAENRNYNEQFF	TGTGCCAGCAGCCAAGATCTGGGACTAGCGGAGAACCGGAACTACAATGAGCAGTTCTTC
TRBV19	TRBJ1-1	many	-	CASMDSSMNTEAFF	TGTGCCAGTATGGACAGTAGCATGAACACTGAAGCTTTCTTT
TRBV19	TRBJ1-1	-	-	CASSTDGLNTEAFF	TGTGCCAGTAGTACTGACGGATTGAACACTGAAGCTTTCTTT
TRBV19	TRBJ1-6	many	-	CASTGTLNSPLHF	TGTGCCAGTACCGGGACACTGAATTCACCCCTCCACTTT
TRBV5-5	TRBJ1-1	few	-	CASSLLARLNTEAFF	TGTGCCAGCAGCTTGTTAGCCAGACTGAACACTGAAGCTTTCTTT
TRBV12-3/TRBV12-4	TRBJ1-1	many	-	CASTEDRMNTEAFF	TGTGCCAGCACCGAGGACAGAATGAACACTGAAGCTTTCTTT
TRBV10-3	TRBJ2-6	-	-	CASGEAGANVLTF	TGTGCCTCCGGGGAAGCTGGGGCCAACGTCCTGACTTTC
TRBV6-2/TRBV6-3	TRBJ1-5	few	-	CASSPSGYQPQHF	TGTGCCAGCAGTCCCTCAGGGTATCAGCCCCAGCATTTT
TRBV12-3/TRBV12-4	TRBJ2-2	once	TRBD1	CASSERGLRDTGELFF	TGTGCCAGCAGCGAGAGGGGGCTACGAGACACCGGGGAGCTGTTTTTT
TRBV10-3	TRBJ1-1	-	-	CASSSPRGLDTEAFF	TGTGCCAGCAGTTCCCCCCGGGGCTTGGACACTGAAGCTTTCTTT
TRBV6-5	TRBJ1-1	few	-	CASTDPQGNTEAFF	TGTGCCAGCACCGACCCGCAGGGGAACACTGAAGCTTTCTTT
TRBV20-1	TRBJ1-2	few	TRBD1	CSADYGTGYGYTF	TGCAGTGCTGACTACGGGACAGGATATGGCTACACCTTC
TRBV7-6	TRBJ2-7	many	TRBD1	CASSSIQGDPYEQYF	TGTGCCAGCAGCTCAATACAGGGGGACCCATACGAGCAGTACTTC
TRBV7-9	TRBJ1-1	-	-	CASSRGGGGTEAFF	TGTGCCAGCAGCCGAGGTGGGGGAGGTACTGAAGCTTTCTTT
TRBV24-1	TRBJ1-1	many	-	CATSDSETGLEAFF	TGTGCCACCAGTGATTCCGAAACCGGCCTTGAAGCTTTCTTT
TRBV6-1	TRBJ1-2	many	-	CASNTDQGIGGYTF	TGTGCCAGCAATACCGATCAGGGGATCGGTGGCTACACCTTC
TRBV2	TRBJ2-7	few	-	CASSLGLLSSYEQYF	TGTGCCAGCAGCCTTGGCTTGTTGAGCTCCTACGAGCAGTACTTC
TRBV6-2/TRBV6-3	TRBJ2-3	-	TRBD2	CAGKRGGVDTQYF	TGTGCCGGGAAGCGGGGAGGGGTAGATACGCAGTATTTT
TRBV7-9	TRBJ2-2	-	-	CASRVITGELFF	TGTGCCAGCAGGGTAATCACCGGGGAGCTGTTTTTT
TRBV20-1	TRBJ2-7	-	-	CSAREGGNEQYF	TGCAGTGCTAGAGAGGGTGGCAACGAGCAGTACTTC
TRBV6-5	TRBJ1-1	few	-	CASTLDTEAFF	TGTGCCAGCACCCTGGACACTGAAGCTTTCTTT
TRBV15	TRBJ1-5	many	-	CATRVQQGWSNQPQHF	TGTGCCACCAGAGTACAACAGGGATGGAGCAATCAGCCCCAGCATTTT